The clone carrying this TCR beta chain has at least ten counts. What it binds is not known. The data originate from a study of Graves' ophthalmopathy and Graves' hyperthyroidism. Broader study findings: In separating ophthalmopathy from stable hyperthyroidism, a 13-signature model achieved roughly 90% sensitivity and approximately 81% specificity. Detected in blood as well were most expanded thyroid clonotypes with frequency above 0.001.

TCR beta CDR3 amplification used RNA transcripts. Scientists carried out first-round RT-PCR using HTBI primers and then a second-round multiplex PCR. TCRdb processed the multiplex PCR reads anew with MiXCR; each CDR3 protein has one entry. The sample lists 200,000 to 250,000 distinct CDR3 sequences, less than 30% seen once, with around 10% in the top ten. The CDR3 length is 14 residues. The germline V gene has CDR1 LNHDA and CDR2 SQIVND (reference sequence). The J segment lost 1 base and the V segment lost 9 bases, leaving 9 bases of the junction unmatched. The starting material, more than 8.5 ml of fresh peripheral blood, provided the PBMCs.

Sequenced sample: peripheral blood. This sequence was found in a man aged 45-60 years with Graves' ophthalmopathy. The rearrangement uses TRBV19 and TRBJ2-7; 7 bases are shared with TRBD2. As DNA, the CDR3 is TGTGCCAGCTCTGCCCCGGGACTATCCTACGAGCAGTACTTC. It translates to CASSAPGLSYEQYF.